This entry lists 17 T cell receptor beta chains sequenced from one sample in a study of T cell responses to AZD1222 COVID-19 vaccine. Profiled with immunoSEQ multiplex PCR; TCRdb holds only in-frame clones, not every one. Here the sample spans 110,000 to 150,000 clones, 90% being singletons. This specimen consisted of peripheral blood, obtained on day 0 of AZD1222 vaccination. These receptors came from an adult in good health.

The chain is built from TRBV9 and TRBJ2-1; D perhaps matches TRBD2 (5 bases). The germline gives CDR1 SGDLS, CDR2 YYNGEE. The CDR3 loop spans 15 amino acids. V was cut by 0 bases and J by 2 bases, with 9 bases left in between. CDR3 region: CASSVEGGTYNEQFF. CDR3 bases: TGTGCCAGCAGCGTAGAAGGAGGAACCTACAATGAGCAGTTCTTC.

This chain connects TRBV7-2 to TRBJ1-6, with 7 nucleotides matching TRBD1. Germline V gives CDR1 SGHTA, CDR2 FQGNSA. The CDR3 is 14 amino acids. V lost 2 bases, J lost 8 bases, and 3 bases stayed unmatched. In DNA, the CDR3 is TGTGCCAGCAGCTTAAGGCAGGGGGATTCACCCCTCCACTTT. Protein product: CASSLRQGDSPLHF.

The chain combines TRBV30 with TRBJ1-1, with D perhaps TRBD1 (6 bases). The germline V gene encodes CDR1 GTSNPN and CDR2 SVGIG (reference sequence). This CDR3 is 14 amino acids long. The V gene lost 3 bases and the J gene lost 4 bases, with 15 bases spanning the gap. The CDR3 is CAWSANLGATEAFF. The CDR3 nucleotides read TGTGCCTGGAGCGCCAATCTGGGGGCCACTGAAGCTTTCTTT.

This chain links TRBV7-2 with TRBJ2-5, with 10 bases lining up with TRBD1. This CDR3 has 16 amino acids. Germline trimming cut 3 bases from V and 5 bases from J; bases unmatched to any gene: 9. Germline V gene lookup returns CDR1 SGHTA and CDR2 FQGNSA. CDR3 nucleotides: TGTGCCAGCAGCTTGCACGGGACAGGGGAGGGCGAGACCCAGTACTTC. Translation gives CASSLHGTGEGETQYF.

The chain recombines TRBV6-5 with TRBJ1-2, with unresolved D. The CDR3 covers 15 residues. V was pared by 0 bases and J by 4 bases, with 12 bases between. CDR1 and CDR2 (germline): MNHEY, SVGAGI. The CDR3, as DNA: TGTGCCAGCAGTTACTCAGGAGGAGCTCCCTATGGCTACACCTTC. It codes for CASSYSGGAPYGYTF.

J is TRBJ1-4 and V is TRBV10-1; D gene unclear. From germline, CDR1 is WNHNN and CDR2 SYGVQD (reference sequence). This CDR3 is 16 amino acids long. The germline V and J ends were trimmed by 2 bases and 3 bases, with 13 bases remaining between them. DNA for the CDR3: TGCGCCAGCAGTGAGCCCCGGACGGTAGCTAATGAAAAACTGTTTTTT. Translation: CASSEPRTVANEKLFF.

CDR3 loop: CASSLAFSPAGGDTGELFF. In nucleotides, the CDR3 is TGTGCCAGCAGCTTAGCGTTTAGCCCCGCGGGAGGGGACACCGGGGAGCTGTTTTTT. The J gene is TRBJ2-2, the V gene TRBV11-1; TRBD2 matches at 9 bases. The CDR3 length is 19 residues. Germline CDR1 reads SGHAT; CDR2 reads FQDESV (reference sequence). Trimming cost V 0 bases and J 3 bases; bases outside gene matches: 11.

The chain employs TRBV3-1 (or the pseudogene TRBV3-2) and TRBJ2-1; 12 bases agree with TRBD2. The CDR3 sequence is 15 residues long. CDR1 and CDR2 (germline): LGHDT, YNNKEL (reference sequence). The V gene end was trimmed by 1 base and the J gene end by 12 bases; junction bases not matched to a gene: 7. The CDR3 reads CASSQVNLAGGLQFF. As DNA, the CDR3 is TGTGCCAGCAGCCAAGTAAATCTAGCGGGGGGGCTGCAGTTCTTC.

The chain joins TRBV27 to TRBJ2-5; no clear D. V was trimmed by 4 bases and J by 4 bases, leaving 16 bases between them. Germline CDR1 and CDR2: MNHEY and SMNVEV (reference sequence). This CDR3 is built from 15 residues. As DNA, the CDR3 is TGTGCCAGCAGTTCATTATCCGTCGTAGGAGAGACCCAGTACTTC. This encodes CASSSLSVVGETQYF.

The chain carries TRBV4-2 and TRBJ1-2, with D possibly being TRBD1 (6 bases). This CDR3 comprises 20 residues. Germline V gene lookup returns CDR1 LGHNA and CDR2 YNFKEQ. V was trimmed by 1 base and J by 3 bases, leaving 27 bases between them. CDR3 DNA: TGTGCCAGCAGCCAAGTTAGTGGTCGGGACATAATTTTTTTTCACTATGGCTACACCTTC. Its protein is CASSQVSGRDIIFFHYGYTF.

CDR3 loop: CASSYARARNSPLHF. The CDR3 DNA follows: TGTGCCAGCAGCTACGCCCGGGCAAGGAATTCACCCCTCCACTTT. The chain links TRBV3-1 (or the pseudogene TRBV3-2) to TRBJ1-6; no clear D gene. CDR1 and CDR2 (germline): LGHDT, YNNKEL (reference sequence). Deletions cut 5 bases from V and 7 bases from J, with 15 bases between. The CDR3 extends over 15 amino acids.

This chain links TRBV5-4 with TRBJ1-4; 9 bases line up with TRBD1. The CDR3 has 15 residues. Germline V gene sequence: CDR1 SGHNT, CDR2 YYREEE (reference sequence). Trimming at V came to 4 bases and at J to 8 bases, leaving 9 bases not matched to a gene. The CDR3 DNA is TGTGCCAGCAGCACCCCGGGACAGGGTTTGGAAAAACTGTTTTTT. This translates into CASSTPGQGLEKLFF.

The chain uses TRBV29-1 and TRBJ1-2; 9 bases agree with TRBD1. CDR3 size: 12 residues. After removal of 8 bases from V and 5 bases from J, the junction contained 6 bases not matched to a gene. Germline-derived CDR1 and CDR2 are SQVTM and ANQGSEA. CDR3 in amino acids: CSTRTGDYGYTF. CDR3 DNA: TGCAGCACCCGGACAGGGGATTATGGCTACACCTTC.

This sequence joins TRBV11-3 and TRBJ1-1; the D gene is possibly TRBD1 (5 bases). The CDR3 consists of 13 residues. Germline loops: CDR1 SGHNT, CDR2 YENEEA. V lost 0 bases and J 3 bases, leaving 5 bases between the germline ends. The CDR3 DNA sequence: TGTGCCAGCAGCTTAGAACAGGACACTGAAGCTTTCTTT. Encoded protein: CASSLEQDTEAFF.

V gene TRBV7-9 combines with J gene TRBJ2-3; D perhaps matches TRBD1 (5 bases). This CDR3 region has 13 residues. Germline V gene sequence: CDR1 SEHNR, CDR2 FQNEAQ (reference sequence). The germline V and J ends were trimmed by 6 bases and 5 bases, with 12 bases remaining between them. This CDR3 is CASRVSGKDTQYF. Written as DNA, the CDR3 is TGTGCCAGCAGGGTCTCAGGGAAAGATACGCAGTATTTT.

The chain carries TRBV28 and TRBJ1-6; possibly TRBD1 for D (5 bases). V lost 2 bases and J 10 bases, leaving 12 bases between the germline ends. Germline V gene lookup returns CDR1 MDHEN and CDR2 SYDVKM. The CDR3 covers 14 residues. The CDR3 loop is CASSLMLGTSPLHF. The CDR3 DNA reads as TGTGCCAGCAGTTTAATGTTAGGGACCTCACCCCTCCACTTT.

This chain uses TRBV30 with TRBJ2-4, with 8 bases lining up with TRBD1. V was pared by 3 bases and J by 8 bases, with 12 bases of the junction left unmatched. This CDR3 contains 15 residues. Per germline, CDR1 GTSNPN and CDR2 SVGIG (reference sequence). CDR3 in amino acids: CAWSSSTGGRDIQYF. Written as DNA, the CDR3 is TGTGCCTGGAGCAGCAGTACAGGGGGAAGGGACATTCAGTACTTC.